The T cell receptor beta chain under discussion was sequenced for a study of blood T cell repertoires in COVID-19. On the study more broadly: COVID-19 samples from acute and convalescent phases originated in the United States, Italy and Spain.

Participant age was about 18 to 89 years, and participants resided in around 24 US areas. Assay used: immunoSEQ multiplex PCR; TCRdb lists only in-frame clones, some missing. The sample includes around 300,000 clones, 75% to 90% of them seen just once. V shed 5 bases and J shed 4 bases, with 15 bases lying between them. From germline, CDR1 is KGHSH and CDR2 LQKENI. The length of the CDR3 is 15 residues. The clonotype originates from a middle-aged woman who had recovered from COVID-19. V and J are TRBV18 and TRBJ1-5; D uncertain. The specimen was PBMCs or T cells enriched from blood (not recorded which). CDR3 nucleotides: TGTGCCAGCTCAGTGGCCGGGAGGGAAAATCAGCCCCAGCATTTT. This sequence encodes CASSVAGRENQPQHF.